The 27 T cell receptor beta chains listed next were all sequenced from one sample in a study of molecular identifiers for immune sequencing clone quantification. TCRdb called the PCR reads again in MiXCR, with one record for every CDR3 protein. The sample yields 250,000 to 350,000 distinct CDR3 sequences, about 22% seen once. Source material: naive CD8+ T cells from blood, with Jurkat cell RNA spiked in. As to subset: FACS-sorted CD8+CD4-CCR7+CD45RA+ naive T cells. These TCRs come from a human donor in good health. Some libraries in this study had Jurkat cell RNA spiked in.

This clonotype was observed many times. The chain employs TRBV5-1 and TRBJ1-1, with D possibly TRBD1 on 5 matching bases. CDR3 length: 15 residues. Germline V gives CDR1 SGHRS, CDR2 YFSETQ. Trimming pared 6 bases from V and 1 base from J, leaving 16 bases between. In DNA, the CDR3 is TGCGCCAGCACCTCATACGGGGCCACGAACACTGAAGCTTTCTTT. It translates to CASTSYGATNTEAFF.

This clonotype is a singleton in its sample. This sequence may be a read error, since a much larger clone differs from it by one base. The chain links TRBV4-1 to TRBJ2-7, with TRBD2 matching 9 bases. Per germline, CDR1 MGHRA and CDR2 YSYEKL. The CDR3 has 15 amino acids. In DNA, the CDR3 is TGCGCCGGCAGCCAAGTGACTAGCGGTAACTACGAGCAGTACTTC. This encodes CAGSQVTSGNYEQYF.

The chain recombines TRBV7-9 with TRBJ1-1, with 9 bases that match TRBD1. With V trimmed by 1 base and J by 4 bases, 7 bases remained unmatched. Germline lookup yields CDR1 SEHNR and CDR2 FQNEAQ (reference sequence). CDR3 length: 16 residues. This CDR3 reads CASSLGGQGMGTEAFF. The CDR3 DNA follows: TGTGCCAGCAGCTTAGGGGGACAGGGTATGGGCACTGAAGCTTTCTTT.

This clonotype came up many times. The chain joins TRBV7-9 to TRBJ2-1; no firm D call. V was cut by 5 bases and J by 1 base, with 18 bases left in between. There are 17 residues in the CDR3. Germline CDR1 reads SEHNR; CDR2 reads FQNEAQ (reference sequence). The CDR3 reads CASSPVWSAESYNEQFF. CDR3 nucleotides: TGTGCCAGCAGCCCCGTATGGTCCGCAGAATCCTACAATGAGCAGTTCTTC. Drawing the rest from reference TRBV7-9 and TRBJ2-1, the complete variable domain is DTGVSQNPRHKITKRGQNVTFRCDPISEHNRLYWYRQTLGQGPEFLTYFQNEAQLEKSRLLSDRFSAERPKGSFSTLEIQRTEQGDSAMYLCASSPVWSAESYNEQFFGPGTRLTVL.

This clonotype was recorded many times. The chain carries TRBV3-1 and TRBJ2-7; 10 bases line up with TRBD1. The ends lost 3 bases at V and 1 base at J; junction bases unmatched: 9. This CDR3 contains 17 residues. Germline V gives CDR1 LGHDT, CDR2 YNNKEL (reference sequence). The CDR3 is CASSHIPGQGLSYEQYF. The CDR3 DNA follows: TGTGCCAGCAGCCACATCCCGGGACAGGGGCTTTCCTACGAGCAGTACTTC.

This clonotype was seen ten or more times. The genes are TRBV28 and TRBJ2-7; maybe TRBD2 (6 bases). Germline values: CDR1 MDHEN, CDR2 SYDVKM. The V end was cut by 4 bases, the J end by 5 bases, with 21 bases between. The CDR3 sequence is 16 residues long. The CDR3 reads CASSSSPYGTPHEQYF. CDR3 coding DNA: TGTGCCAGCAGTTCATCTCCCTATGGGACTCCTCACGAGCAGTACTTC.

There are many counts of this clonotype. The chain combines TRBV29-1 with TRBJ1-2, with D hard to call. In germline, CDR1 is SQVTM, CDR2 ANQGSEA. V dropped 3 bases and J dropped 2 bases, with 4 bases sitting between them. This CDR3 spans 11 amino acids. Here the CDR3 reads CSVESNYGYTF. As DNA, the CDR3 is TGCAGCGTTGAGTCCAACTATGGCTACACCTTC.

As to this clonotype: A read error is possible here, since a much larger clone lies one base away. V usage is TRBV28 and J usage is TRBJ2-7, with TRBD1 identical over 11 bases. The CDR3 is 16 amino acids. Germline lookup yields CDR1 MDHEN and CDR2 SYDVKM. With 6 bases clipped from V and 5 bases from J, the junction kept 12 bases outside the gene matches. The CDR3 loop is CASRPIRTGGIHEQYF. The CDR3 coding sequence is TGTGCCAGCAGACCAATTCGGACAGGGGGCATCCACGAGCAGTACTTC.

This clonotype was detected ten times or more. The genes are TRBV24-1 and TRBJ2-7; either TRBD1 or TRBD2 may supply D (5 bases each). The CDR3 spans 13 residues. V dropped 10 bases and J dropped 3 bases, with 15 bases sitting between them. Germline V gene data show CDR1 as KGHDR and CDR2 as SFDVKD. The CDR3 sequence: CATAIGAGYEQYF. The CDR3 region has the DNA TGTGCCACGGCTATTGGGGCGGGCTACGAGCAGTACTTC.

This rearrangement joins TRBV13 to TRBJ2-3, with a tentative D call TRBD1 (5 bases). The V gene lost 5 bases and the J gene lost 2 bases, with 17 bases spanning the gap. Germline CDR1 is PRHDT and CDR2 is FYEKMQ (reference sequence). The CDR3 sequence is 16 residues long. In DNA form, the CDR3 reads TGTGCCAGCAGCAACAAGTTGGGGCTGAACACAGATACGCAGTATTTT. Protein: CASSNKLGLNTDTQYF.

This clonotype was seen once. One end of the junction does not line up with germline, which may come from a read error. V and J are TRBV7-9 and TRBJ2-2, with 10 positions matching TRBD2. CDR1 and CDR2 (germline): SEHNR, FQNEAQ (reference sequence). The CDR3 runs 17 residues. This chain's CDR3 is CASSPFGAGGLAGELVF. The CDR3 nucleotides are TGTGCCAGCAGCCCCTTCGGAGCGGGGGGGCTTGCCGGGGAGCTGGTTTTT.

As regards this clonotype: Just one base apart from a much larger clone, this may be a read error. V is TRBV4-1 and J is TRBJ2-3; maybe TRBD1 (5 bases). The germline CDR1 and CDR2 sequences are MGHRA and YSYEKL. V dropped 4 bases and J dropped 3 bases, with 14 bases sitting between them. The length of the CDR3 is 15 residues. The CDR3 region has the DNA TGCGCCAGCAGCCCAGAACCCCCAGGGACAGATACGCAGTATTTT. This translates into CASSPEPPGTDTQYF.

This clonotype showed up many times. The chain employs TRBV29-1 and TRBJ2-3; 10 bases match TRBD2. This CDR3 comprises 15 residues. Germline assignment: CDR1 SQVTM and CDR2 ANQGSEA. V was pared by 3 bases and J by 6 bases, with 9 bases of the junction left unmatched. Here the CDR3 reads CSVDTVAGGSDTQYF. Written as DNA, the CDR3 is TGCAGCGTTGATACAGTAGCGGGGGGTAGCGATACGCAGTATTTT.

The rearrangement joins TRBV27 to TRBJ1-6, with TRBD1 as a possible D gene (5 bases). This CDR3 has 16 residues. Germline CDR1 is MNHEY and CDR2 is SMNVEV (reference sequence). V lost 4 bases and J lost 9, with 19 bases in between. CDR3 sequence: CASSSYLWGASSPLHF. The CDR3 DNA reads as TGTGCCAGCAGTTCTTATCTTTGGGGCGCGAGTTCACCCCTCCACTTT.

There are many counts of this clonotype. The J gene is TRBJ2-3, the V gene TRBV12-3 or TRBV12-4, with D unresolved. This CDR3 comprises 12 residues. Trimming removed 2 bases at V and 11 bases at J, with 11 bases between. The CDR3 sequence: CASSLSRLGQYF. The CDR3 DNA is TGTGCCAGCAGTTTAAGTCGGCTCGGGCAGTATTTT.

This clonotype showed up many times. This chain connects TRBV7-9 to TRBJ1-1; tentatively, D is TRBD1 (6 bases). This CDR3 has 15 residues. Germline V gene sequence: CDR1 SEHNR, CDR2 FQNEAQ (reference sequence). V lost 7 bases, J lost 4 bases, and 19 bases lay in between. The DNA for the CDR3 is TGTGCCAGCACCAAGGCCCCAGGGGCGGGCACTGAAGCTTTCTTT. This sequence encodes CASTKAPGAGTEAFF.

This rearrangement joins TRBV7-6 to TRBJ2-5, with 8 bases fitting TRBD2. CDR1 is SGHVS and CDR2 is FNYEAQ in the germline V gene. After removal of 5 bases from V and 2 bases from J, the junction contained 10 bases not matched to a gene. CDR3 length: 16 amino acids. The CDR3 here is CASSLNAGGQQETQYF. CDR3 nucleotides: TGTGCCAGCAGCCTCAACGCGGGAGGACAACAAGAGACCCAGTACTTC. Supplemented by reference TRBV7-6 and TRBJ2-5, the full variable domain reads GAGVSQSPRYKVTKRGQDVALRCDPISGHVSLYWYRQALGQGPEFLTYFNYEAQQDKSGLPNDRFSAERPEGSISTLTIQRTEQRDSAMYRCASSLNAGGQQETQYFGPGTRLLVL.

The chain joins TRBV12-3 or TRBV12-4 to TRBJ2-3; no clear D. There are 16 residues in the CDR3. V lost 3 bases, J lost 2 bases, and 15 bases lay in between. This chain's CDR3 is CASSFTFGPNTDTQYF. In DNA, the CDR3 is TGTGCCAGCAGTTTCACCTTCGGACCTAACACAGATACGCAGTATTTT.

The rearrangement uses TRBV20-1 and TRBJ1-2; D unclear. With 5 bases removed from V and 4 bases from J, the gap between germline ends came to 44 bases. The CDR3 covers 23 residues. The germline V gene encodes CDR1 DFQATT and CDR2 SNEGSKA (reference sequence). This CDR3 reads CSARGEEDETRTSNRDSRYGYTF. CDR3 nucleotide sequence: TGCAGTGCTCGGGGTGAAGAGGATGAAACCAGAACTTCCAACCGAGACTCACGCTATGGCTACACCTTC.

The sample holds many counts of this clonotype. The chain uses TRBV29-1 and TRBJ2-3, with TRBD1 identical over 7 bases. V lost 4 bases and J lost 2; bases outside the gene matches: 9. This CDR3 contains 15 residues. CDR1 is SQVTM and CDR2 is ANQGSEA in the germline V gene. CDR3 region: CSVGVTGYFTDTQYF. CDR3 nucleotide sequence: TGCAGCGTTGGTGTGACAGGGTACTTCACAGATACGCAGTATTTT.

The V call is TRBV7-6, the J call TRBJ2-1; maybe TRBD1 (6 bases). Trimming stripped 4 bases from V and 3 bases from J, with 16 bases between. CDR3 size: 16 residues. The V gene's germline CDR1 is SGHVS and CDR2 FNYEAQ. The CDR3 spells CASSSSLGQLYNEQFF. The CDR3 region has the DNA TGTGCCAGCAGCTCAAGCCTCGGACAGCTCTACAATGAGCAGTTCTTC.

This clonotype was detected many times. The chain couples TRBV7-9 to TRBJ2-6, with unresolved D. V was trimmed by 2 bases and J by 4 bases, leaving 6 bases between them. The germline V gene encodes CDR1 SEHNR and CDR2 FQNEAQ (reference sequence). This CDR3 has 14 residues. The CDR3 here is CASSLSWGANVLTF. DNA for the CDR3: TGTGCCAGCAGCTTATCGTGGGGGGCCAACGTCCTGACTTTC.

This clonotype has a count of ten or more. V usage is TRBV28 and J usage is TRBJ2-3; TRBD1 aligns across 10 bases. After removal of 2 bases from V and 3 bases from J, the junction contained 8 bases not matched to a gene. Germline lookup yields CDR1 MDHEN and CDR2 SYDVKM. The CDR3 length is 17 residues. CDR3: CASSLRPRDRGTDTQYF. DNA of the CDR3: TGTGCCAGCAGTTTACGTCCCCGGGACAGGGGTACAGATACGCAGTATTTT.

CDR3 sequence reads: CASGWGTRSYNEQFF. CDR3 sequence (DNA): TGTGCCAGTGGTTGGGGCACCAGAAGTTACAATGAGCAGTTCTTC. The rearrangement joins TRBV19 to TRBJ2-1; tentatively, D is TRBD1 (5 bases). V gave up 8 bases and J gave up 4 bases, with 18 bases separating them. Germline V gives CDR1 LNHDA, CDR2 SQIVND (reference sequence). This CDR3 has 15 residues.

This clonotype was recorded at least ten times. The chain has TRBV19 and TRBJ1-2, with a possible D match to TRBD1 (6 bases). Trimming removed 4 bases from V and 3 bases from J, with 24 bases in between. CDR1 LNHDA and CDR2 SQIVND come from the germline V gene (reference sequence). The CDR3 contains 18 residues. The CDR3 coding sequence is TGTGCCAGTAGTACCCAAAGACAGGACCAATTCTGGCACTATGGCTACACCTTC. As protein: CASSTQRQDQFWHYGYTF.

This clonotype was counted ten times or more. V is TRBV4-1 and J is TRBJ1-1; D perhaps matches TRBD1 (6 bases). CDR3 length: 14 residues. The V gene's germline CDR1 is MGHRA and CDR2 YSYEKL. Trimming pared 5 bases from V and 4 bases from J, leaving 14 bases between. This CDR3 reads CASSALGGGTEAFF. The CDR3 DNA is TGCGCCAGCAGCGCCTTGGGGGGCGGCACTGAAGCTTTCTTT.

Only a few counts were recorded for this clonotype. The V call is TRBV12-3 or TRBV12-4, the J call TRBJ2-5, with 8 bases fitting TRBD2. The ends lost 6 bases at V and 2 bases at J; junction bases unmatched: 5. CDR3 length: 14 residues. CDR3 DNA sequence: TGTGCCAGCAGGCCCGGGGGGGGGCAAGAGACCCAGTACTTC. As protein: CASRPGGGQETQYF.